This T cell receptor beta chain was sequenced for a study of cytomegalovirus exposure and HLA in healthy donors. As to this clone: Its antigen is currently unknown.

Study-wide findings and caveats: The study listed 164 cytomegalovirus-associated TCR beta chains. Association of a missense DCLRE1C variant with TCR beta V- and J-gene trimming was reported in a later analysis. Earlier results showed most TCR beta V segments being productive about 87% or about 30% of the time.

Primers for the PCR totalled 60 Vbeta and 13 Jbeta. Only in-frame clones appear in the TCRdb table, and some are missing; sequencing was by immunoSEQ multiplex PCR. The data hold around 110,000 clones, with around two thirds observed a single time. This clonotype was obtained from a woman aged 40 to 49 in good health and CMV-seropositive. The source material was PBMCs.

CDR3 in DNA: TGTGCCAGCAGCCGGGACAGGGGGCTCTCCTACAATGAGCAGTTCTTC. It encodes CASSRDRGLSYNEQFF. The V and J genes are TRBV5-6 and TRBJ2-1; TRBD1 aligns across 12 bases. V was pared by 4 bases and J by 0 bases, with 2 bases of the junction left unmatched. Per germline, CDR1 SGHDT and CDR2 YYEEEE. This CDR3 contains 16 residues.